The 17 T cell receptor beta chains below all came from one sample that was sequenced in a study of T-cell reconstitution after alpha-beta-depleted transplantation in children (dated by TCRdb to 2016 to 2017). What the study reported, not specific to this receptor: Over subsequent months, a decline in hyperexpanded clone frequencies was noted, and after one year, T-cell counts and TCRbeta diversity were mostly ascribed to newly produced T cells.

These receptors' antigens are unknown. Preparation of the library involved PCR. Data came from an Illumina HiSeq 2500. Molecular barcoding was employed in the preparation of TCR libraries, with unique molecular identifiers being used to normalize TCRbeta repertoire quantification. TCRdb ran its own pipeline on the public reads, namely fastp trimming at Q25 and MiXCR clone calling, and kept in-frame beta chains. Rows are unified per CDR3 protein, each entry keeping the most common DNA and genes. In this sample the table shows about 300,000 distinct CDR3 sequences, around 7.3% of which occur a single time. The ten largest clones take up about 9.1% of the sample. Sample treatment or condition, as interpreted from the label and publication: allogeneic hematopoietic cell transplantation with graft depleted of TCRalphabeta T cells and CD19 B cells. This material consisted of peripheral blood, taken 360 days after TCRalphabeta/CD19-depleted stem cell transplant. These receptors were taken from a female patient between 2 and 15 years old who had a stem cell transplant for Fanconi anemia, so the T cells may come from the graft donor.

This clonotype occurred many times. V and J are TRBV3-1 and TRBJ2-5; TRBD2 agrees at 11 bases. Germline CDR1 is LGHDT and CDR2 is YNNKEL (reference sequence). J gave up 4 bases and V 4 bases, and 8 bases lay outside the gene matches. CDR3 size: 16 residues. The CDR3 DNA reads as TGTGCCAGCAGCCTTATAGCGGGGGGGCTGGGAGAGACCCAGTACTTC. Translated: CASSLIAGGLGETQYF.

This clonotype occurred many times. V gene TRBV6-5 combines with J gene TRBJ1-2; 9 bases agree with TRBD1. J gave up 4 bases and V 0 bases, and 15 bases lay outside the gene matches. Per germline, CDR1 MNHEY and CDR2 SVGAGI. This CDR3 contains 19 residues. CDR3 bases: TGTGCCAGCAGTTACTCAACGAGAAAGGACAGGGGAGACCTCTATGGCTACACCTTC. It is translated as CASSYSTRKDRGDLYGYTF.

This rearrangement joins TRBV19 to TRBJ1-1; D is unclear. The CDR3 has 14 residues. The V end was cut by 2 bases, the J end by 6 bases, with 13 bases between. Germline V gene lookup returns CDR1 LNHDA and CDR2 SQIVND (reference sequence). The CDR3 spells CASSITGVVPEAFF. CDR3 in DNA: TGTGCCAGTAGTATAACCGGGGTCGTGCCTGAAGCTTTCTTT. Using reference TRBV19 and TRBJ1-1 for the parts outside the CDR3, the full variable domain is DGGITQSPKYLFRKEGQNVTLSCEQNLNHDAMYWYRQDPGQGLRLIYYSQIVNDFQKGDIAEGYSVSREKKESFPLTVTSAQKNPTAFYLCASSITGVVPEAFFGQGTRLTVV.

This clonotype came up a few times. The V call is TRBV18, the J call TRBJ1-1; TRBD1 might be the D (5 bases). Per germline, CDR1 KGHSH and CDR2 LQKENI. The V gene lost 2 bases and the J gene lost 3 bases, with 10 bases spanning the gap. CDR3 length equals 14 residues. CDR3 region: CASSPRQRHTEAFF. The CDR3 bases are TGTGCCAGCTCACCAAGACAGAGACACACTGAAGCTTTCTTT.

The chain recombines TRBV18 with TRBJ1-4; D uncertain. The germline V gene has CDR1 KGHSH and CDR2 LQKENI. This CDR3 is 15 amino acids long. V gave up 0 bases and J gave up 2 bases, with 7 bases separating them. CDR3 sequence: CASSPPDATNEKLFF. The CDR3 DNA follows: TGTGCCAGCTCACCACCCGACGCGACTAATGAAAAACTGTTTTTT.

The chain carries TRBV3-1 and TRBJ1-4; D unclear. CDR3 length: 14 residues. With 4 bases removed from V and 5 bases from J, the gap between germline ends came to 11 bases. Germline V gene data show CDR1 as LGHDT and CDR2 as YNNKEL (reference sequence). Written as DNA, the CDR3 is TGTGCCAGCAGCCGGGATCTCGCCAATGAAAAACTGTTTTTT. Amino acid sequence: CASSRDLANEKLFF.

There are many counts of this clonotype. The rearrangement links TRBV10-3 to TRBJ1-1; 8 bases line up with TRBD1. The CDR3 runs 12 residues. V lost 10 bases, J lost 4 bases, and 5 bases stayed unmatched. CDR1 ENHRY and CDR2 SYGVKD come from the germline V gene. The CDR3: CATGTGGTEAFF. Written as DNA, the CDR3 is TGTGCCACTGGAACAGGGGGCACTGAAGCTTTCTTT.

The chain uses TRBV5-6 and TRBJ1-1; D gene ambiguous. Germline CDR1 and CDR2: SGHDT and YYEEEE. Trimming took 3 bases from V and 0 from J, leaving 9 bases between them. The CDR3 sequence is 14 residues long. CDR3 DNA sequence: TGTGCCAGCAGCTGGGATCCCATGAACACTGAAGCTTTCTTT. Its protein is CASSWDPMNTEAFF.

This clonotype was found many times. The rearrangement links TRBV6-5 to TRBJ1-1; no reliable D call. The CDR3 length is 14 residues. Germline assignment: CDR1 MNHEY and CDR2 SVGAGI. Trimming shortened V by 7 bases and J by 0 bases, and 12 bases separated the two germline ends. CDR3 in amino acids: CASIQPGMNTEAFF. CDR3 bases: TGTGCCAGCATCCAGCCGGGCATGAACACTGAAGCTTTCTTT.

This clonotype was counted ten times or more. This chain joins TRBV25-1 and TRBJ2-1; weak D call: TRBD2 (7 bases). Per the germline V gene, CDR1 is MGHDK and CDR2 is SYGVNS. Trimming left V 3 bases short and J 9 bases short, with 12 bases between. The CDR3 consists of 13 residues. The CDR3 bases are TGTGCCAGCAGTGAGGGGGGGCGAGTTGAGCAGTTCTTC. This translates into CASSEGGRVEQFF.

This clonotype was picked up many times. The chain uses TRBV4-3 and TRBJ2-1; 11 nucleotides match TRBD1. Germline CDR1 reads LGHNA; CDR2 reads YSLEER. J lost 8 bases, V lost 2 bases, and 5 bases had no gene match. This CDR3 has 15 amino acids. DNA for the CDR3: TGCGCCAGCAGCCAAAGGACAGGGGGCGGCGATGAGCAGTTCTTC. Translated: CASSQRTGGGDEQFF.

This clonotype was counted ten times or more. This chain joins TRBV14 and TRBJ2-5; 12 bases agree with TRBD2. The CDR3 runs 16 residues. The V and J ends lost 0 bases and 4 bases, in that order; junction bases with no gene match: 3. CDR1 is SGHDN, CDR2 FVKESK, per germline. The CDR3 loop reads CASSQEELAGGETQYF. CDR3 coding DNA: TGTGCCAGCAGCCAAGAGGAACTAGCGGGGGGAGAGACCCAGTACTTC.

This clonotype was detected many times. The chain is built from TRBV5-1 and TRBJ2-1; TRBD2 matches 10 bases. Trimming cost V 2 bases and J 4 bases; bases outside gene matches: 3. There are 15 residues in the CDR3. CDR1 is SGHRS and CDR2 is YFSETQ in the germline V gene. The CDR3 reads CASSLAGGRYNEQFF. DNA for the CDR3: TGCGCCAGCAGCTTAGCGGGAGGGCGGTACAATGAGCAGTTCTTC.

This clonotype was found a few times. V gene TRBV5-4 combines with J gene TRBJ2-1; 12 bases are a match to TRBD2. After removal of 2 bases from V and 8 bases from J, the junction contained 5 bases not matched to a gene. Germline assignment: CDR1 SGHNT and CDR2 YYREEE (reference sequence). The CDR3 is 15 residues long. CDR3 sequence (DNA): TGTGCCAGCAGCTTAAGACTAGCGGGAGACGATGAGCAGTTCTTC. This codes for CASSLRLAGDDEQFF.

The table lists this clonotype with a few counts. The chain recombines TRBV11-1 with TRBJ2-1; D may correspond to TRBD1 or TRBD2 (5 bases each). V was clipped by 5 bases and J by 10 bases, with 9 bases between them. This CDR3 region has 11 residues. Germline V lookup: CDR1 SGHAT, CDR2 FQDESV (reference sequence). Written as DNA, the CDR3 is TGTGCCAGCAGCGACCGGGGCGAGCAGTTCTTC. This codes for CASSDRGEQFF.

This clonotype was seen at least ten times. At one boundary the junction diverges from the germline segment, which might be a read error. The CDR3 sequence: CASSYSELAGGPLF. Here the CDR3 DNA reads TGTGCCAGCAGTTACTCAGAACTAGCGGGAGGTCCGCTCTTC. This chain connects TRBV6-2 or TRBV6-3 to TRBJ2-1; 12 bases line up with TRBD2. This CDR3 is built from 14 residues. The germline CDR1 and CDR2 sequences are MNHEY and SVGEGT.

This clonotype occurred a few times. The rearrangement links TRBV7-3 to TRBJ2-3; 7 positions match TRBD1. Per germline, CDR1 SGHTA and CDR2 FQGTGA. The trim removed 0 bases at V and 2 bases at J, leaving 2 bases unmatched. The CDR3 length is 15 residues. Here the CDR3 reads CASSLTGQITDTQYF. CDR3 coding DNA: TGTGCCAGCAGCTTAACGGGACAGATCACAGATACGCAGTATTTT. The whole variable domain, remainder taken from reference TRBV7-3 and TRBJ2-3, is GAGVSQTPSNKVTEKGKYVELRCDPISGHTALYWYRQSLGQGPEFLIYFQGTGAADDSGLPNDRFFAVRPEGSVSTLKIQRTERGDSAVYLCASSLTGQITDTQYFGPGTRLTVL.